These 10 T cell receptor beta chains were all obtained from the same sample, sequenced in a study of response to subunit inactivated influenza vaccine (dated by TCRdb to the late 2010s). Library method: RT-PCR. The instrument was an Illumina HiSeq 2500. The public sequencing data were trimmed at Q25 with fastp and processed into clonotypes with MiXCR by TCRdb, which kept only in-frame beta chains. Records with the same CDR3 protein are collapsed into one entry carrying the most frequent genes and DNA. This sample gives 700,000 to 800,000 distinct CDR3 sequences in total; 15% to 20% of them show up just once. The ten largest clones add up to approximately 10% of the sample. This material consisted of PBMCs from blood, taken around 5 days after vaccination. The receptor source for this set is a man between 50 and 59 years old who received an inactivated influenza vaccine. Donor details come from another sample of the same person, matched by shared clones.

This chain joins TRBV27 and TRBJ2-6; 7 bases are shared with TRBD2. Germline V gene sequence: CDR1 MNHEY, CDR2 SMNVEV (reference sequence). This CDR3 contains 19 residues. The V gene end was trimmed by 1 base and the J gene end by 0 bases; junction bases not matched to a gene: 9. CDR3 amino acids: CASSLWGGGPYSGANVLTF. DNA of the CDR3: TGTGCCAGCAGTTTATGGGGGGGAGGCCCCTACTCTGGGGCCAACGTCCTGACTTTC.

The V and J genes are TRBV7-9 and TRBJ2-5; 9 bases match TRBD2. Germline V CDR1 and CDR2: SEHNR, FQNEAQ (reference sequence). This CDR3 is 14 amino acids long. Losses at the gene ends were 6 bases for V and 7 bases for J; bases not matched to a gene: 9. The CDR3 sequence: CASRPRAGGRTQYF. CDR3 coding DNA: TGTGCCAGCAGGCCTCGAGCGGGGGGTAGGACCCAGTACTTC.

With respect to this clonotype: A junction end diverges from the germline sequence, so it may reflect a read error. The rearrangement links TRBV6-1 to TRBJ2-3; D uncertain. Germline CDR1 is MNHNS and CDR2 is SASEGT. This CDR3 region has 14 residues. CDR3 DNA: TGTGCCAGCAGACGTCAGCTTAGCACGGATACGCAGTATTTT. This codes for CASRRQLSTDTQYF.

V is TRBV20-1 and J is TRBJ1-6; D may be TRBD1 (5 bases). Germline CDR1 and CDR2: DFQATT and SNEGSKA (reference sequence). The V and J ends lost 1 base and 0 bases respectively, with 10 bases between them. The CDR3 totals 16 residues. In nucleotides, the CDR3 is TGCAGTGCTAGAGCGGGGGATAGCTCCTATAATTCACCCCTCCACTTT. Its protein is CSARAGDSSYNSPLHF.

V is TRBV29-1 and J is TRBJ2-5, with TRBD2 matching 9 bases. V lost 5 bases, J lost 1 base, and 14 bases stayed unmatched. This CDR3 contains 17 residues. Germline V gene sequence: CDR1 SQVTM, CDR2 ANQGSEA. This chain's CDR3 is CSVRPFYGGGGQETQYF. CDR3 DNA: TGCAGCGTTCGTCCCTTTTACGGCGGGGGGGGCCAAGAGACCCAGTACTTC.

Concerning this clonotype itself: A read error may be the cause here, since a much bigger clone is one base away. The V call is TRBV7-9, the J call TRBJ2-1; TRBD2 might be the D (5 bases). Germline CDR1 is SEHNR and CDR2 is FQNEAQ (reference sequence). CDR3 size: 12 residues. Trimming took 2 bases from V and 7 from J, leaving 6 bases between them. The CDR3 is CASSLWENEQFF. The CDR3 bases are TGTGCCAGCAGCTTATGGGAGAATGAGCAGTTCTTC.

This clonotype came up a few times. This chain connects TRBV20-1 to TRBJ1-2, with D unclear. This CDR3 contains 13 residues. CDR1 and CDR2 from the germline V gene are DFQATT and SNEGSKA (reference sequence). V gave up 5 bases and J gave up 7 bases, with 17 bases separating them. The CDR3 loop is CSAGQTRFSGYTF. The CDR3 DNA reads TGCAGTGCTGGCCAGACCAGGTTTTCTGGCTACACCTTC.

In this sample, this clonotype turned up a few times. The genes are TRBV29-1 and TRBJ2-3, with D perhaps matching TRBD2 (6 bases). This CDR3 is built from 12 residues. From germline, CDR1 is SQVTM and CDR2 ANQGSEA. The CDR3 DNA reads as TGCACCACGGGGGAACTAACAGATACGCAGTATTTT. Encoded protein: CTTGELTDTQYF.

The rearrangement joins TRBV28 to TRBJ2-7; TRBD1 matches 9 bases. CDR1 and CDR2 (germline): MDHEN, SYDVKM. V shed 5 bases, J shed 1 base, and the junction held 9 bases outside the gene matches. This CDR3 has 16 amino acids. This chain's CDR3 is CASSRWRGTGSYEQYF. Here the CDR3 DNA reads TGTGCCAGCAGTCGATGGCGAGGGACAGGGTCCTACGAGCAGTACTTC.

This sequence joins TRBV6-1 and TRBJ1-2; 7 bases fit TRBD1. This CDR3 contains 14 residues. The J segment lost 2 bases and the V segment lost 3 bases, leaving 3 bases of the junction unmatched. Germline values: CDR1 MNHNS, CDR2 SASEGT. CDR3 in DNA: TGTGCCAGCAGTGAGACAGGGCGAAACTATGGCTACACCTTC. This encodes CASSETGRNYGYTF.